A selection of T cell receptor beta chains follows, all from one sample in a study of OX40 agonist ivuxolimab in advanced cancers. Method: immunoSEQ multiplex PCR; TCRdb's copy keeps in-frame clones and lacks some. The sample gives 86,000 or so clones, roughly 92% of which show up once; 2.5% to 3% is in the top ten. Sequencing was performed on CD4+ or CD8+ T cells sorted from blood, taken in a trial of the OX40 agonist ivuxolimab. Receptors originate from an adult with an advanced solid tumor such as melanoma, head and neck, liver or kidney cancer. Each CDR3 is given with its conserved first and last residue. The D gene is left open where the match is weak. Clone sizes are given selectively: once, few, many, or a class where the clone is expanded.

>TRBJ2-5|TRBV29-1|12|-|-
TGCAGCGTCGAATCCGGGTTCGGGACCCAGTACTTC
CSVESGFGTQYF
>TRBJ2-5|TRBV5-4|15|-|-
TGTGCCAGCAGCTTGGCGGGGGGCCCGCGTAAGACCCAGTACTTC
CASSLAGGPRKTQYF
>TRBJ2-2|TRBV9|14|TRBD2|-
TGTGCCAGCAGCGTCCACGGGGGGACCGGGGAGCTGTTTTTT
CASSVHGGTGELFF
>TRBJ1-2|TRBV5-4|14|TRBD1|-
TGTGCCAGCAGCCAACAGGGGGCGCGGTATGGCTACACCTTC
CASSQQGARYGYTF
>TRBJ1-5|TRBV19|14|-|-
TGTGCCAGTAGTATACTCGTTGTGGGGCAGCCCCAGCATTTT
CASSILVVGQPQHF
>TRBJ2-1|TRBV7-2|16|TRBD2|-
TGTGCCAGCAGCCCGGGGGTACTAGCGGGGGAGTTTCTAGGGTTCTTC
CASSPGVLAGEFLGFF
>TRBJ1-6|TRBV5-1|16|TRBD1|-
TGCGCCAGCAGCGCCGAGCCGGGGACAGGGAGTTCACCCCTCCACTTT
CASSAEPGTGSSPLHF
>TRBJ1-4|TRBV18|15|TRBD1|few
TGTGCCAGCTCAGAATCACAGGGGGCTAATGAAAAACTGTTTTTT
CASSESQGANEKLFF
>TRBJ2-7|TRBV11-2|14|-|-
TGTGCCAGCAGCTTAACAGGGAGGACCTACGAGCAGTACTTC
CASSLTGRTYEQYF
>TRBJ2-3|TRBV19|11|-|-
TGTGCCAGTAGCCAACGGGAAACGCAGTATTTT
CASSQRETQYF
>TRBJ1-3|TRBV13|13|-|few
TGTGCCAGCAGCTTCGTCGGTGGAAACACCATATATTTT
CASSFVGGNTIYF
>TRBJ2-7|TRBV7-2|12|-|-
TGTGCCAGCAGCGAGAACAGGGAAGTGCAGTACTTC
CASSENREVQYF
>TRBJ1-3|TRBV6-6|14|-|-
TGTGCCAGCAGTTTGGGCCACTCTGGAAACACCATATATTTT
CASSLGHSGNTIYF
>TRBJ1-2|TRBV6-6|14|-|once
TGTGCCAGCTCCTTCTCCGGGAGTGCCTATGGCTACACCTTC
CASSFSGSAYGYTF
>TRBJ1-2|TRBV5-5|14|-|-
TGTGCCAGCAGCACAGAGACAGCTAACTATGGCTACACCTTC
CASSTETANYGYTF
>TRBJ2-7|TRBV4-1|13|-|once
TGCGCCAGCAGCCACCAGGGTGCCTACGAGCAGTACTTC
CASSHQGAYEQYF
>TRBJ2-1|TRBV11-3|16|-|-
TGTGCCAGCAGCTTTACCGGGACCATTCGAAGGGATGAGCAGTTCTTC
CASSFTGTIRRDEQFF
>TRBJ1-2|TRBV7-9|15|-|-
TGTGCCAGCAGCTCCCCAGGGAGTCTTTTCGATGGCTACACCTTC
CASSSPGSLFDGYTF
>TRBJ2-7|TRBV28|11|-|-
TGTGCCAGCACCCGCCGGGTCGAGCAGTACTTC
CASTRRVEQYF
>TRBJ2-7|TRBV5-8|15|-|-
TGTGCCAGCAGCTTTCGCGGGGGCAGGGGGCCCGAGCAGTACTTC
CASSFRGGRGPEQYF
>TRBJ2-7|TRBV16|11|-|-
TGTGCCAGCAGCCAATCGGGCGAGCAGTACTTC
CASSQSGEQYF
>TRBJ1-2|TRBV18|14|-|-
TGTGCCAGCTCACCACCGGGCAGGAACTATGGCTACACCTTC
CASSPPGRNYGYTF
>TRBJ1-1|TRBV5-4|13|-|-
TGTGCCAGCAGCCCTATACGGGACACTGAAGCTTTCTTT
CASSPIRDTEAFF
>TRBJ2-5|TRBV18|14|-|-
TGTGCCAGCTCACCCCCGGGGGTACAAGAGACCCAGTACTTC
CASSPPGVQETQYF
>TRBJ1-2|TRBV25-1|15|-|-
TGTGCCAGCAGTGAACCGGCAGGGCTGAACTATGGCTACACCTTC
CASSEPAGLNYGYTF
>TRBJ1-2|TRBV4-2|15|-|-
TGTGCCAGCAGCCAAGACCCCGGTCCCAACTATGGCTACACCTTC
CASSQDPGPNYGYTF